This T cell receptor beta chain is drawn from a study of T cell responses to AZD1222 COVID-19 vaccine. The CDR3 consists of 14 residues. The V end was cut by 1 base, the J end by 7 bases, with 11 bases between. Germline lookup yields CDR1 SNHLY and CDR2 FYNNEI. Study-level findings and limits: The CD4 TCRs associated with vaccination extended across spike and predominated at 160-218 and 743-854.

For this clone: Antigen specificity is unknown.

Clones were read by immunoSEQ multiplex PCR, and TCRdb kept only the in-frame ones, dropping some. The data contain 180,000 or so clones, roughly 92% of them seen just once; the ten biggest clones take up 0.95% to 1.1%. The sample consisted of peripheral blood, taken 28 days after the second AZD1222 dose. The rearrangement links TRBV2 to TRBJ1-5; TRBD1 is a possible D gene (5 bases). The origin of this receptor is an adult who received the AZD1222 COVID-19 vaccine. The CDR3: CASSEEAGLQPQHF. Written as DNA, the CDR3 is TGTGCCAGCAGTGAAGAGGCGGGACTACAGCCCCAGCATTTT.